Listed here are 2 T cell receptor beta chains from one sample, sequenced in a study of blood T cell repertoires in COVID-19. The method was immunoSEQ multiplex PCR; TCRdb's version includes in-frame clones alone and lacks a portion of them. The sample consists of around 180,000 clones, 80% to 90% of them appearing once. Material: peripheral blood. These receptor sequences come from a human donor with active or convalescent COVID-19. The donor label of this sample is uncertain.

The CDR3 spells CASSPRVGASSYEQYF. CDR3 nucleotide sequence: TGTGCCAGCAGCCCCCGGGTAGGGGCTAGCTCCTACGAGCAGTACTTC. This sequence joins TRBV3-1 (or the pseudogene TRBV3-2) and TRBJ2-7, with D possibly TRBD1 on 5 matching bases. V lost 4 bases and J lost 0, with 16 bases in between. This CDR3 has 16 residues. Per the germline V gene, CDR1 is LGHDT and CDR2 is YNNKEL (reference sequence).

The CDR3 spells CASTTRTGGGYEQYF. The CDR3 coding sequence is TGTGCCAGTACCACCCGGACAGGGGGCGGCTACGAGCAGTACTTC. This rearrangement joins TRBV19 to TRBJ2-7; 11 nucleotides align to TRBD1. V shed 7 bases, J shed 3 bases, and the junction held 8 bases outside the gene matches. Germline loops: CDR1 LNHDA, CDR2 SQIVND (reference sequence). The CDR3 has 15 amino acids.